The 4 T cell receptor beta chains reported below all come from one sample, sequenced in a study of T cell responses to AZD1222 COVID-19 vaccine. The assay was immunoSEQ multiplex PCR, and TCRdb's table has in-frame clones only and misses some. This sample has roughly 100,000 clones, with almost 90% found just once. Sequenced material: peripheral blood, taken on day 0 of AZD1222 vaccination. The receptors come from an adult in good health.

The rearrangement links TRBV10-3 to TRBJ2-7; D remains ambiguous. This CDR3 is 14 amino acids long. Trimming removed 3 bases at V and 0 bases at J, with 9 bases between. Germline V CDR1 and CDR2: ENHRY, SYGVKD. The CDR3 spells CAISDSQHSYEQYF. The CDR3 DNA is TGTGCCATCAGTGATAGCCAGCACTCCTACGAGCAGTACTTC.

The chain employs TRBV7-2 and TRBJ1-2; tentative D call: TRBD1 (5 bases). The germline CDR1 and CDR2 sequences are SGHTA and FQGNSA. Trimming removed 0 bases from V and 2 bases from J, with 7 bases in between. This CDR3 spans 14 amino acids. The CDR3 DNA reads TGTGCCAGCAGCTTAGCGTCAGGGAACTATGGCTACACCTTC. Protein sequence: CASSLASGNYGYTF. The whole variable domain, remainder taken from reference TRBV7-2 and TRBJ1-2, is GAGVSQSPSNKVTEKGKDVELRCDPISGHTALYWYRQSLGQGLEFLIYFQGNSAPDKSGLPSDRFSAERTGGSVSTLTIQRTQQEDSAVYLCASSLASGNYGYTFGSGTRLTVV.

The chain is built from TRBV7-2 and TRBJ2-1; TRBD2 aligns across 10 bases. Germline CDR1 is SGHTA and CDR2 is FQGNSA. The CDR3 spans 16 residues. J gave up 7 bases and V 5 bases, and 11 bases lay outside the gene matches. CDR3 sequence reads: CASSPAGSGGRNEQFF. CDR3 nucleotides: TGTGCCAGCAGCCCGGCCGGTAGCGGGGGGAGGAATGAGCAGTTCTTC.

The chain links TRBV9 to TRBJ1-6; unclear D gene. Trimming took off 5 bases at V and 9 bases at J, with 9 bases between the two ends. The CDR3 covers 12 residues. CDR1 is SGDLS, CDR2 YYNGEE, per germline. CDR3 protein: CASSSLGSPLHF. CDR3 in DNA: TGTGCCAGCAGTAGCCTGGGTTCACCCCTCCACTTT.